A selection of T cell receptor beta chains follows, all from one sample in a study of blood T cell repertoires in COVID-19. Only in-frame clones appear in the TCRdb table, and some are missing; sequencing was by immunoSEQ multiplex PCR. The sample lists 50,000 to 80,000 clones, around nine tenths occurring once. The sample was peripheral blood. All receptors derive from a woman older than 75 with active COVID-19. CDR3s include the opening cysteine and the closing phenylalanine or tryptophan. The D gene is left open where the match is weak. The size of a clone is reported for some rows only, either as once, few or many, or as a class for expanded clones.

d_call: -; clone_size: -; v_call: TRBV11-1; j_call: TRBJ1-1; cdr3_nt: TGTGCCAGCAGCTTAGATAGGAACACTGAAGCTTTCTTT; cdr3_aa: CASSLDRNTEAFF
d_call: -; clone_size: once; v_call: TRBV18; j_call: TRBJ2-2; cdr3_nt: TGTGCCAGCTCACCACTAGGGACACTCAACACCGGGGAGCTGTTTTTT; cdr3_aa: CASSPLGTLNTGELFF
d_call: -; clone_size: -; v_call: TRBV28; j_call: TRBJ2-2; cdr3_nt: TGTGCCAGCAGTTGGGCGGGGGAGCTGTTTTTT; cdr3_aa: CASSWAGELFF
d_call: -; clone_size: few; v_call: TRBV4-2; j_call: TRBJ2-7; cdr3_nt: TGTGCCAGCAGCCAAGAGTTTAGCGGAACTTCCGTCTCCTACGAGCAGTACTTC; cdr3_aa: CASSQEFSGTSVSYEQYF
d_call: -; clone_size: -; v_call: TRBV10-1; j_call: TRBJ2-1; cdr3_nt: TGCGCCAGCAGTGAGGGAGGGCGCTACAATGAGCAGTTCTTC; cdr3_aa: CASSEGGRYNEQFF
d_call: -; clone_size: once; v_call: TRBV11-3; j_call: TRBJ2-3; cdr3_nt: TGTGCCAGCAGCTTGGGGTGGAGGGAGAGTACGCAGTATTTT; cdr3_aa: CASSLGWRESTQYF
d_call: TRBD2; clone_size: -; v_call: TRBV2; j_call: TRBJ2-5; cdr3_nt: TGTGCCAGCAGTGACGGGAGGAGCGCAGAGACCCAGTACTTC; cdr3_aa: CASSDGRSAETQYF
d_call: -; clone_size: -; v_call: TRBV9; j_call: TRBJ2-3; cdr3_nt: TGTGCCAGCAGCGTAGGCCTACGACAGGGCACAGATACGCAGTATTTT; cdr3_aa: CASSVGLRQGTDTQYF
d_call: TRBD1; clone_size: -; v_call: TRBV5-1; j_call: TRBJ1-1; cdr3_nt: TGCGCCAGCAGCTTGGCTATCGGGACAGAAATATTGAACACTGAAGCTTTCTTT; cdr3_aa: CASSLAIGTEILNTEAFF
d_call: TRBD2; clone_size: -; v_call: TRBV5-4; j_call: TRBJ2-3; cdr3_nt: TGTGCCAGCAGCCGGACTAGCGGGAACACAGATACGCAGTATTTT; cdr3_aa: CASSRTSGNTDTQYF
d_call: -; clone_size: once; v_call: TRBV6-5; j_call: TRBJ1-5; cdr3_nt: TGTGCCAGCAGCCGACACGCCAATCAGCCCCAGCATTTT; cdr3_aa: CASSRHANQPQHF
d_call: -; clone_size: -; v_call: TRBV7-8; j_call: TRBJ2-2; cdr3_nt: TGTGCCAGCAGCTCACCACGGGCCGGGGAGCTGTTTTTT; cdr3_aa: CASSSPRAGELFF
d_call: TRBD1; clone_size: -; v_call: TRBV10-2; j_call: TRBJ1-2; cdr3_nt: TGCGCCAGCAGTGAAAGGGGTGACAGGGTCTACACCTTC; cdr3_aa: CASSERGDRVYTF
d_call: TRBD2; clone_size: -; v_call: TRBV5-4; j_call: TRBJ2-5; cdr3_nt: TGTGCCAGCAGCCACCCGGACTTGGGCGGGGGGGCACAGACCCAGTACTTC; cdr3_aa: CASSHPDLGGGAQTQYF
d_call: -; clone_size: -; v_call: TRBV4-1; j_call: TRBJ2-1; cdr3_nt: TGCGCCAGCAGCCATGGTTCAATAGCAGTAAGCTCCTACAATGAGCAGTTCTTC; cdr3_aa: CASSHGSIAVSSYNEQFF
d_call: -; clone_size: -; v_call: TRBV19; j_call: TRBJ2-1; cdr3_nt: TGTGCCAGTAGTTCGCCGGGTATCGGGACCTACAATGAGCAGTTCTTC; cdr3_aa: CASSSPGIGTYNEQFF
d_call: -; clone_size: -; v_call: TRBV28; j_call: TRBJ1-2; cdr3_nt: TGTGCCAGCAGCCACCTGACAGGAACCGCTTATGGCTACACCTTC; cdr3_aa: CASSHLTGTAYGYTF
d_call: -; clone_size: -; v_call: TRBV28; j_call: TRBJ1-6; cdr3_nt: TGTGCCAGCAGTTTACCGGTCAATTCACCCCTCCACTTT; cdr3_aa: CASSLPVNSPLHF
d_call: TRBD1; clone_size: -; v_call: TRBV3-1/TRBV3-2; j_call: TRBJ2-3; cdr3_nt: TGTGCCAGCAGCTATCGACAGGGGTGGGCGCAGTATTTT; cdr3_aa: CASSYRQGWAQYF
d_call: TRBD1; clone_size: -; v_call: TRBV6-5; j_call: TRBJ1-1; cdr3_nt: TGTGCCAGCAGAGGACAGGGGGCCGGGAACACTGAAGCTTTCTTT; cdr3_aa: CASRGQGAGNTEAFF
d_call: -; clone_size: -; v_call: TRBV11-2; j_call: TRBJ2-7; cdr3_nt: TGTGCCAGCAGCTTATCGCGGAGCTCCTACGAGCAGTACTTC; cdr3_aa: CASSLSRSSYEQYF
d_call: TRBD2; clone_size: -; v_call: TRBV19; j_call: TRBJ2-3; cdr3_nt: TGTGCCAGTCGGACTAGCGGGGGATCCGCGGCGGATACGCAGTATTTT; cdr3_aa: CASRTSGGSAADTQYF
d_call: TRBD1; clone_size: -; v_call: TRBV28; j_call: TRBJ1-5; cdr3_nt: TGTGCCAGCAGTTTAAGGGACAGGCGGAGCAATCAGCCCCAGCATTTT; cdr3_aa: CASSLRDRRSNQPQHF
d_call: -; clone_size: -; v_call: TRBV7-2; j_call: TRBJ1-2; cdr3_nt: TGTGCCAGCAGCTTACTAGCTACTAACTATGGCTACACCTTC; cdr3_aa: CASSLLATNYGYTF